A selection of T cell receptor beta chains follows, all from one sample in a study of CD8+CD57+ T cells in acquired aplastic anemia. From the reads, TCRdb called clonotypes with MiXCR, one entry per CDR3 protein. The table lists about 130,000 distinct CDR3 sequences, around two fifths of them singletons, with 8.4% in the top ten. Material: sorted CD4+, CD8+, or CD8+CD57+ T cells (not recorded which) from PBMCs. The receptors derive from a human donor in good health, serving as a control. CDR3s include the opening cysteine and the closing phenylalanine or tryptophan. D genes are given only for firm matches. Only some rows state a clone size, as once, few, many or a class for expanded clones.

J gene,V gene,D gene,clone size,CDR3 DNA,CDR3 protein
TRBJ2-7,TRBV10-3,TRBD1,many,TGTGCCATCAGTGATACAGGGGGTAGCTACGAGCAGTACTTC,CAISDTGGSYEQYF
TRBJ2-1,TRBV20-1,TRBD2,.,TGCAGTGCCCGATCTCTAGCGGGAGGCGGTAATGAGCAGTTCTTC,CSARSLAGGGNEQFF
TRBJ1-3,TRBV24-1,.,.,TGTGCCACCAGTGATTCAGGGACCGGAAACACCATATATTTT,CATSDSGTGNTIYF
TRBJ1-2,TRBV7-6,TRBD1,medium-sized,TGTGCCAGCAGCTCGGTGCAGGGGGATGGCTACACCTTC,CASSSVQGDGYTF
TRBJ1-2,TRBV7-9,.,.,TGTGCCAGCAGCAAGGGGGGGGATGGCTACACCTTC,CASSKGGDGYTF
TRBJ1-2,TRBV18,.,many,TGTGCCAGCTCACTCGCTTTCGGCTATGGCTACACCTTC,CASSLAFGYGYTF
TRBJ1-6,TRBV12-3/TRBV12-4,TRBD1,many,TGTGCCAGCAGTTTGGGGACAGGGGGCCATAATTCACCCCTCCACTTT,CASSLGTGGHNSPLHF
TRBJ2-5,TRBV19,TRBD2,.,TGTGCCAGTAGTATAGGGCTAGCGGGGGCCCTCCAAGAGACCCAGTACTTC,CASSIGLAGALQETQYF
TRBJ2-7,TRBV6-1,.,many,TGTGCCAGCAGTGAAGCGCCCAACTACGAGCAGTACTTC,CASSEAPNYEQYF
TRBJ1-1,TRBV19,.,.,TGTGCCAGTAGTCTAGTGGTGAACACTGAAGCTTTCTTT,CASSLVVNTEAFF
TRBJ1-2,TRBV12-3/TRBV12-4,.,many,TGTGCCAGCTCGGGGGCCAGTGGAGGCTACACCTTC,CASSGASGGYTF
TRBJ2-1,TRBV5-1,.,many,TGCGCCAGCAGCTTCACAGCAAGCTCCTACAATGAGCAGTTCTTC,CASSFTASSYNEQFF
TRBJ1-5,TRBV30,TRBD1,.,TGTGCCTGGAGCTACAGGGGCCATCAGCCCCAGCATTTT,CAWSYRGHQPQHF
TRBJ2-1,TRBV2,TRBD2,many,TGTGCCAGCAGGACTAGCGGTTCATACAATGAGCAGTTCTTC,CASRTSGSYNEQFF
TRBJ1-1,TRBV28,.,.,TGTGCCAGCAGTTTAACTGGCACTGAAGCTTTCTTT,CASSLTGTEAFF
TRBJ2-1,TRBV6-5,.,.,TGTGCCAGCCGGGGCGATATATCGGGCTACAATGAGCAGTTCTTC,CASRGDISGYNEQFF
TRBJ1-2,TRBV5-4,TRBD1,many,TGTGCCAGCAGCTCAGGACAGGCCAACTATGGCTACACCTTC,CASSSGQANYGYTF
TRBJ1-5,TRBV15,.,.,TGTGCCACCAGCAAGGTCCAGGGATTCAATCAGCCCCAGCATTTT,CATSKVQGFNQPQHF
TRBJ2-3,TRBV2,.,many,TGTGCCAGCAGTACACAGGGGACTAGCACAGATACGCAGTATTTT,CASSTQGTSTDTQYF
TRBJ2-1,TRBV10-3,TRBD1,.,TGTGCCAGCTCACCAAGAACAGGGGGCAATGAGCAGTTCTTC,CASSPRTGGNEQFF
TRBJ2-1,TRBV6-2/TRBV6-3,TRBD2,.,TGTGCCAGCAGTTACGGAGTGAGTAGCGGGAGCGGGAATGAGCAGTTCTTC,CASSYGVSSGSGNEQFF
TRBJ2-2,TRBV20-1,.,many,TGCAGTGCCCCTCACACCGGACTGATCACCGGGGAGCTGTTTTTT,CSAPHTGLITGELFF
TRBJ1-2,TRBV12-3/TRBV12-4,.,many,TGTGCCAGCGGTACCCCCCGGGGGACCTTC,CASGTPRGTF
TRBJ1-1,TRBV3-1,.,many,TGTGCCAGCAGCCAAACGAGAGAGACTGAAGCTTTCTTT,CASSQTRETEAFF
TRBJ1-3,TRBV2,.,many,TGTGCCAGCAGTGGACAGAATGGAAACACCATATATTTT,CASSGQNGNTIYF
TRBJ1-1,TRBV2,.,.,TGTGCCAGCAGTGGAGGGGGAAGTCTCGGTGAAGCTTTCTTT,CASSGGGSLGEAFF
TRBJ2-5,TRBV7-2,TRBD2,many,TGTGCCAGCAGCCCCAGCAGACTAGCGGGGGGGCTAGAGACCCAGTACTTC,CASSPSRLAGGLETQYF
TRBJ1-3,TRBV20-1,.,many,TGCAGTGCTAGGCTGGGACTTAGCTCTGGAAACACCATATATTTT,CSARLGLSSGNTIYF
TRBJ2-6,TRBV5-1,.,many,TGCGCCAGCAGCTTGGCCCCAGGTTCCGGGGCCAACGTCCTGACTTTC,CASSLAPGSGANVLTF
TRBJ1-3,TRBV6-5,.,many,TGTGCCAGCAGTTACTCTTCCAACACCATATATTTT,CASSYSSNTIYF
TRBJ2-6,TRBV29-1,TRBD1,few,TGCAGCGTTCGGACAGGGGGCTCTGGGGCCAACGTCCTGACTTTC,CSVRTGGSGANVLTF
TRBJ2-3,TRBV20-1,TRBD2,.,TGCAGTGCTCCGGACAATAGCGGGAGGGCAGATACGCAGTATTTT,CSAPDNSGRADTQYF
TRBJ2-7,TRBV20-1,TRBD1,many,TGCAGTGCCTCAGAGGGGACAGGGGGCCTGAACGAGCAGTACTTC,CSASEGTGGLNEQYF
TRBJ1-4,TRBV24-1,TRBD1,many,TGTGCCACCAGTGATTCCGACAGGGATAATGAAAAACTGTTTTTT,CATSDSDRDNEKLFF
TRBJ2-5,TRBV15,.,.,TGTGCCACCAGCTCGCGGAGGGGGTCGTCGGAGACCCAGTACTTC,CATSSRRGSSETQYF
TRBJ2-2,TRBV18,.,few,TGTGCCAGCTCGTTTCAGGGGCAGAACACCGGGGAGCTGTTTTTT,CASSFQGQNTGELFF
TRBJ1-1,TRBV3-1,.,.,TGTGCCGGCAGCCCCCCCGGGGGCGGCTACACTGAAGCTTTCTTT,CAGSPPGGGYTEAFF
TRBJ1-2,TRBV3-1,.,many,TGTGCCAGCAACCGGGGACGGGGGGCAGGCGGCTACACCTTC,CASNRGRGAGGYTF
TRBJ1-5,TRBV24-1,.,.,TGTGCCACCAGTTTTCGGTTGCCCATACAGCCCCAGCATTTT,CATSFRLPIQPQHF
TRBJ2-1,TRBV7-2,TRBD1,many,TGTGCCAGCAGGTTGGGACAGACCAGAATAGGTTACAATGAGCAGTTCTTC,CASRLGQTRIGYNEQFF
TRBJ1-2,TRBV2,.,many,TGTGCCAGCAGCGGATTACAGGGATTTGGCTACACCTTC,CASSGLQGFGYTF
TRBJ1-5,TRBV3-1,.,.,TGTGCCAGCAGCCCAACCCGGGAAACCGATCAGCCCCAGCATTTT,CASSPTRETDQPQHF
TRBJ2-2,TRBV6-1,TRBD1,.,TGTGCCAGCAGGCAACAGGGGGCGCACACCGGGGAGCTGTTTTTT,CASRQQGAHTGELFF